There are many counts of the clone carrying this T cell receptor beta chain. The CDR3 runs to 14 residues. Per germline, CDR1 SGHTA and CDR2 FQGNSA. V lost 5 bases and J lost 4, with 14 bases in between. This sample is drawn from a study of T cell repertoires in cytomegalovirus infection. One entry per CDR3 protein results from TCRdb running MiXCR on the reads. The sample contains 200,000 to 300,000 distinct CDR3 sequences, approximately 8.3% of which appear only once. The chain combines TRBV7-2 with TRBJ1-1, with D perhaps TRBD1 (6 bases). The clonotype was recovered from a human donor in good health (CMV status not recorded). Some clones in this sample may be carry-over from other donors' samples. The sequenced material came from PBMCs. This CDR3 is CASSGDRRITEAFF. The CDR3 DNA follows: TGTGCCAGCAGCGGAGACAGGAGGATCACTGAAGCTTTCTTT.